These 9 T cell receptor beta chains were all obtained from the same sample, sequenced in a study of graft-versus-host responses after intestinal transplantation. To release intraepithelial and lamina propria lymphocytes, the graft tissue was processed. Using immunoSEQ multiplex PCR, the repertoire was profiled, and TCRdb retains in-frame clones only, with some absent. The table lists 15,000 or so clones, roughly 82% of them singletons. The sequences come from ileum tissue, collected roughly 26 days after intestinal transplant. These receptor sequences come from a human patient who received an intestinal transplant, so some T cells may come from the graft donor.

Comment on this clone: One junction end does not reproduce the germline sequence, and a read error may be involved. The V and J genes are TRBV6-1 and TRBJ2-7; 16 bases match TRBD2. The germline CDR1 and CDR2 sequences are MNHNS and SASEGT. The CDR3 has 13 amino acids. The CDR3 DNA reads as TGTGCCAGCAGTGCTCAAGGGACTAGCGGGAGGGGATTC. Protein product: CASSAQGTSGRGF.

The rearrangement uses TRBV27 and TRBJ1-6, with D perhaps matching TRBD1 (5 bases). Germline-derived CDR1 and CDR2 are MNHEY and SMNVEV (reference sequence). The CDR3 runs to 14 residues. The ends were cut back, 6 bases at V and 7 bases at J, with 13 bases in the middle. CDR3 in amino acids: CASRNNRYNSPLHF. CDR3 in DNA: TGTGCCAGCAGAAACAACAGGTACAATTCACCCCTCCACTTT.

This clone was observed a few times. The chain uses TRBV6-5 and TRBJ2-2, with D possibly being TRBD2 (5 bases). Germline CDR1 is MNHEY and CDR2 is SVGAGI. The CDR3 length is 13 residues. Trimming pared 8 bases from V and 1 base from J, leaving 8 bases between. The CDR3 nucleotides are TGTGCCAGCGAAGCGGAGAACACCGGGGAGCTGTTTTTT. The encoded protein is CASEAENTGELFF.

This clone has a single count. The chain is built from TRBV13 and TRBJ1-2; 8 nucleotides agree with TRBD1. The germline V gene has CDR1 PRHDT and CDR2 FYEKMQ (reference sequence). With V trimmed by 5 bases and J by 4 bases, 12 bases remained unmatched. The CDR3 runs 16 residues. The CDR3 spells CASSPTGQGAPYGYTF. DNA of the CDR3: TGTGCCAGCAGCCCGACAGGACAGGGAGCGCCCTATGGCTACACCTTC.

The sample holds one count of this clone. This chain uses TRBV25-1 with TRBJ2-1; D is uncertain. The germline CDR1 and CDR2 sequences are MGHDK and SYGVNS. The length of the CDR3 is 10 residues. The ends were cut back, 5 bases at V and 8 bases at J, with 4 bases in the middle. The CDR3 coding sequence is TGTGCCAGCAGTACGGATGAGCAGTTCTTC. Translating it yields CASSTDEQFF.

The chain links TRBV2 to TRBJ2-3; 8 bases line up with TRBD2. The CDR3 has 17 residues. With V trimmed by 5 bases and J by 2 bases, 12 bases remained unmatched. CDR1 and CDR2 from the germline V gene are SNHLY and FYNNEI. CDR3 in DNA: TGTGCCAGCAGTCGAGGGGGACTAGTGGAGTACACAGATACGCAGTATTTT. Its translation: CASSRGGLVEYTDTQYF.

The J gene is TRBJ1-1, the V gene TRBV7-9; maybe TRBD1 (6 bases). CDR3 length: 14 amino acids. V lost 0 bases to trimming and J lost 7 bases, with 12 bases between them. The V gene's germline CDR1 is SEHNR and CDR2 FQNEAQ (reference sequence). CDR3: CASSLALRTDEAFF. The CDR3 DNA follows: TGTGCCAGCAGCTTAGCTCTAAGGACAGATGAAGCTTTCTTT.

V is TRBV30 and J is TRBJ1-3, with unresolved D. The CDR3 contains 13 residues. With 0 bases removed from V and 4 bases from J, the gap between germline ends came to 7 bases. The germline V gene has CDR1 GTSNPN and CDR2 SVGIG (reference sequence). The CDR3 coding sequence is TGTGCCTGGAGTGTACTTGAGGGAAACACCATATATTTT. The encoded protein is CAWSVLEGNTIYF.

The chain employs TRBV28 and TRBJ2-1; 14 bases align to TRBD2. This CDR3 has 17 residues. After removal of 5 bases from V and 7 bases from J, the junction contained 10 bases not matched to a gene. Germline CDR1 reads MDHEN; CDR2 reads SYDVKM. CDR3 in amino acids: CASSQTSGGVGSNEQFF. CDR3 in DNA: TGTGCCAGCAGTCAGACTAGCGGGGGGGTTGGGTCAAATGAGCAGTTCTTC. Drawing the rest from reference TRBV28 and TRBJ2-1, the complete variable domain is DVKVTQSSRYLVKRTGEKVFLECVQDMDHENMFWYRQDPGLGLRLIYFSYDVKMKEKGDIPEGYSVSREKKERFSLILESASTNQTSMYLCASSQTSGGVGSNEQFFGPGTRLTVL.